These 9 T cell receptor beta chains were all obtained from the same sample, sequenced in a study of T cell repertoires in ileal Crohn's disease. Only in-frame clones appear in the TCRdb table, and some are missing; sequencing was by immunoSEQ multiplex PCR. The sample has roughly 450 clones; about 80% are singletons. The sample's time point: neoterminal ileum biopsy at postoperative endoscopy, about 6 months after surgery. Source material: ileal tissue. Receptor source: an adult with Crohn's disease.

V usage is TRBV6-1 and J usage is TRBJ1-5, with 8 bases identical to TRBD1. The J segment lost 4 bases and the V segment lost 8 bases, leaving 7 bases of the junction unmatched. CDR1 and CDR2 (germline): MNHNS, SASEGT. CDR3 length: 14 amino acids. The DNA of the CDR3 is TGTGCCAGCGGAGTGACAGGGGCTAATCAGCCCCAGCATTTT. Its translation: CASGVTGANQPQHF.

This rearrangement joins TRBV4-2 to TRBJ2-3; perhaps D is TRBD1 or TRBD2 (5 bases each). Trimming cost V 3 bases and J 8 bases, with 12 bases left between them. CDR3 length equals 13 residues. Germline V gene data show CDR1 as LGHNA and CDR2 as YNFKEQ. The CDR3 DNA is TGTGCCAGCAGCCAGATTACAGGAGGTACGCAGTATTTT. This sequence encodes CASSQITGGTQYF.

The rearrangement links TRBV18 to TRBJ2-7, with 8 nucleotides matching TRBD1. V dropped 3 bases and J dropped 7; count of bases not matched to a gene: 8. Germline lookup yields CDR1 KGHSH and CDR2 LQKENI. CDR3 length equals 14 residues. CDR3 loop: CASSPADRVGEQYV. Here the CDR3 DNA reads TGTGCCAGCTCACCCGCGGACAGGGTCGGAGAGCAGTACGTC.

The rearrangement links TRBV5-6 to TRBJ2-1; D gene ambiguous. Trimming cost V 0 bases and J 2 bases, with 12 bases left between them. CDR3 size: 16 residues. The germline V gene encodes CDR1 SGHDT and CDR2 YYEEEE. The CDR3 reads CASSLDKWATYNEQFF. The CDR3, as DNA: TGTGCCAGCAGCTTGGATAAATGGGCCACCTACAATGAGCAGTTCTTC.

This chain uses TRBV5-6 with TRBJ2-3; 9 positions agree with TRBD2. The germline gives CDR1 SGHDT, CDR2 YYEEEE. The CDR3 spans 16 residues. V was clipped by 3 bases and J by 2 bases; unmatched bases: 7. CDR3 residues: CASSSQTSGVTDTQYF. The CDR3 region has the DNA TGTGCCAGCAGCTCACAGACTAGCGGAGTCACAGATACGCAGTATTTT.

This chain connects TRBV4-2 to TRBJ1-2, with 7 bases aligning to TRBD1. CDR3 length: 15 residues. The ends lost 1 base at V and 0 bases at J; junction bases unmatched: 2. Looked up from germline, CDR1 is LGHNA and CDR2 is YNFKEQ. The chain's CDR3 is CASSQGGGSNYGYTF. The CDR3 nucleotides are TGTGCCAGCAGCCAAGGAGGGGGCTCTAACTATGGCTACACCTTC.

This chain uses TRBV5-1 with TRBJ2-5; unclear D gene. This CDR3 contains 14 residues. V was clipped by 4 bases and J by 4 bases, with 14 bases between them. Germline-derived CDR1 and CDR2 are SGHRS and YFSETQ. The CDR3 spells CASSVGSIGETQYF. For the CDR3, the DNA is TGCGCCAGCAGCGTCGGCTCTATAGGAGAGACCCAGTACTTC.

V usage is TRBV4-2 and J usage is TRBJ2-2, with TRBD2 matching 7 bases. The V and J ends lost 7 bases and 1 base, in that order; junction bases with no gene match: 6. The CDR3 has 15 amino acids. Germline loops: CDR1 LGHNA, CDR2 YNFKEQ. CDR3 sequence (DNA): TGTGCCAGCAAGGAGGAGCGGGAGAACACCGGGGAGCTGTTTTTT. It encodes CASKEERENTGELFF.

A few counts support this clone. The chain joins TRBV7-2 to TRBJ1-2; D gene uncertain. Trimming stripped 3 bases from V and 6 bases from J, with 5 bases between. Germline assignment: CDR1 SGHTA and CDR2 FQGNSA. CDR3 length: 11 residues. CDR3 nucleotide sequence: TGTGCCAGCAGCTTGCGGGATGGCTACACCTTC. It specifies CASSLRDGYTF.